This T cell receptor beta chain was documented in a study of blood T cell repertoires in COVID-19. Study-wide background: From T cells, B-cell-depleted T cells, or PBMCs came the material, which was cDNA or gDNA.

Clones were read by immunoSEQ multiplex PCR, and TCRdb kept only the in-frame ones, dropping some. The sample has 210,000 or so clones, roughly 80% seen once; the top ten hold about 13%. This CDR3 contains 18 residues. V lost 0 bases to trimming and J lost 8 bases; unmatched junction nucleotides: 15. From germline, CDR1 is SGDLS and CDR2 YYNGEE. This sequence originates from a man in his fifties who had recovered from COVID-19. Sequencing input: peripheral blood. The chain has TRBV9 and TRBJ2-1; 9 bases line up with TRBD2. In nucleotides, the CDR3 is TGTGCCAGCAGCGTAGCCCCAATTCGACCCGGACTAGCGCATGAGCAGTTCTTC. Translating gives CASSVAPIRPGLAHEQFF.